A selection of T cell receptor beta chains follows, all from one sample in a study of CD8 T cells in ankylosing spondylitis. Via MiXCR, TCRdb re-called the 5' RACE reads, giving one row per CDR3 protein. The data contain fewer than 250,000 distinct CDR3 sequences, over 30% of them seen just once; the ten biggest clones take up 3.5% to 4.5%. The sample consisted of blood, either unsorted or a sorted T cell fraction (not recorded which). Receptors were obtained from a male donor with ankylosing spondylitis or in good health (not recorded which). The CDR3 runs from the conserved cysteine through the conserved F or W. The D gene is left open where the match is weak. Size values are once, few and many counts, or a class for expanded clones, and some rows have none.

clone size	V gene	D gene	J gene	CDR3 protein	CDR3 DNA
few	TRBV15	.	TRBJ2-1	CATSRVGEDEQFF	TGTGCCACCAGCAGAGTAGGCGAGGATGAGCAGTTCTTC
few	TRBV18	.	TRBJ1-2	CASSPLQGTYGYTF	TGTGCCAGCTCACCGCTACAGGGAACTTACGGCTACACCTTC
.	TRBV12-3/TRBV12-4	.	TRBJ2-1	CASSLALSVNSYNEQFF	TGTGCCAGCAGTTTAGCCCTTTCGGTGAACTCCTACAATGAGCAGTTCTTC
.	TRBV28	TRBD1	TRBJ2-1	CASSRDRVNEQFF	TGTGCCAGCAGCCGGGACAGGGTCAATGAGCAGTTCTTC
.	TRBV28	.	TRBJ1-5	CASSLLEGNQPQHF	TGTGCCAGCAGTTTGTTGGAGGGCAATCAGCCCCAGCATTTT
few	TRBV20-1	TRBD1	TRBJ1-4	CSAEALGQYNEKLFF	TGCAGTGCCGAGGCCCTGGGACAGTATAATGAAAAACTGTTTTTT
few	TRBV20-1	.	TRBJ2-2	CSARRQGIENTGELFF	TGCAGTGCTAGAAGGCAGGGGATTGAGAACACCGGGGAGCTGTTTTTT
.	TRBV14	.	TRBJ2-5	CASSQIRAGTETQYF	TGTGCCAGCAGCCAGATAAGGGCGGGAACCGAGACCCAGTACTTC
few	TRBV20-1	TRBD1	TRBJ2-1	CSARDLKDRENEQFF	TGCAGTGCTAGAGACCTGAAAGACAGGGAAAATGAGCAGTTCTTC
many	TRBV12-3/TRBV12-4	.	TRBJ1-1	CASGSGLFMNTEAFF	TGTGCCAGCGGGTCCGGGCTATTTATGAACACTGAAGCTTTCTTT
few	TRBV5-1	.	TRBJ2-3	CASSWARADTDTQYF	TGCGCCAGCAGCTGGGCGCGAGCGGACACAGATACGCAGTATTTT